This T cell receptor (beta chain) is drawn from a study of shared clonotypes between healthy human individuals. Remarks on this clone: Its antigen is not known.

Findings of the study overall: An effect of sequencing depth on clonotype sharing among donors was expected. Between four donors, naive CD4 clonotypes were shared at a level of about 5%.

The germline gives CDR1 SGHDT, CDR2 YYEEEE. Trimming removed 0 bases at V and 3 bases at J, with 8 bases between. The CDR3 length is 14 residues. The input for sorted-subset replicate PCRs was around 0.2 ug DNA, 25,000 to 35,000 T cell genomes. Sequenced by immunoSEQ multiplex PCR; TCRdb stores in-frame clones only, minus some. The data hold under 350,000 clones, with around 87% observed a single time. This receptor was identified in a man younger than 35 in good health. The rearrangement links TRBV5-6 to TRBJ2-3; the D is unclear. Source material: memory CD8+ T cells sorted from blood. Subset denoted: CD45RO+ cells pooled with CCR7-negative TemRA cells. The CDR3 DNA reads TGTGCCAGCAGCTTGGCCTTGGAAACAGATACGCAGTATTTT. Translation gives CASSLALETDTQYF.